This TCR beta chain was captured by sequencing in a study of regulatory T cells in long-lasting Graves disease. Assembly of TCR beta libraries relied on iRepertoire HTBI primers together with Arm-PCR of CDR3 regions. TCRdb recomputed calls from the multiplex PCR reads with MiXCR, one row per CDR3 protein. The sample has about 400,000 distinct CDR3 sequences; less than 25% are singletons. Germline CDR1 and CDR2: MNHNS and SASEGT. This CDR3 spans 12 amino acids. Time point described: persistent/refractory GD, antithyroid drugs over 5 years with positive TRAb. PBMC-derived RNA was used for the TCR library. At least ten counts were recorded for this clonotype. Sequence at one end of the junction differs from germline and may be a read error.

The sequences come from peripheral blood mononuclear cells (PBMCs), collected when the disease was refractory, from a patient treated with antithyroid drugs. The chain is built from TRBV6-1 and TRBJ2-2; D remains ambiguous. The receptor was isolated from a female donor with Graves disease. Written as DNA, the CDR3 is TGTGCCAGCAGCTCGAAGACCGGGGAGCTGTTTTTT. This sequence encodes CASSSKTGELFF.